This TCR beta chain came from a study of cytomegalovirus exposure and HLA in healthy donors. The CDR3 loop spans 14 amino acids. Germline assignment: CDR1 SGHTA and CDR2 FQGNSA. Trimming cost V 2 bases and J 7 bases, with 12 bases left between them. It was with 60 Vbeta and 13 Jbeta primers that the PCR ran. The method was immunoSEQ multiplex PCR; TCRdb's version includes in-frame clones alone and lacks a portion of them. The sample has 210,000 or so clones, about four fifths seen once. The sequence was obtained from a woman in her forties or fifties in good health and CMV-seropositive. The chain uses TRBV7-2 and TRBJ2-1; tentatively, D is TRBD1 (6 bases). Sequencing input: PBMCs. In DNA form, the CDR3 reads TGTGCCAGCAGCTTATATCCAGGGGCAAATGAGCAGTTCTTC. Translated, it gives CASSLYPGANEQFF.